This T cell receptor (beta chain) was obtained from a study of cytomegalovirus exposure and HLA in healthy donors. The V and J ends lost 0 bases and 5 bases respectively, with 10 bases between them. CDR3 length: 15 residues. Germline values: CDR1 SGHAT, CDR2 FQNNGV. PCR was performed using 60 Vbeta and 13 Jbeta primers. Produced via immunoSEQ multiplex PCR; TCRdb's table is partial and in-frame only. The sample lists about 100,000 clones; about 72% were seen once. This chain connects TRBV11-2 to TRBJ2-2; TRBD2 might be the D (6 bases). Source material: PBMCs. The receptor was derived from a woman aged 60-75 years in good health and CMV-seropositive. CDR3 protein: CASSLDLEGTGELFF. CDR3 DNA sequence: TGTGCCAGCAGCTTAGATCTGGAGGGGACCGGGGAGCTGTTTTTT.